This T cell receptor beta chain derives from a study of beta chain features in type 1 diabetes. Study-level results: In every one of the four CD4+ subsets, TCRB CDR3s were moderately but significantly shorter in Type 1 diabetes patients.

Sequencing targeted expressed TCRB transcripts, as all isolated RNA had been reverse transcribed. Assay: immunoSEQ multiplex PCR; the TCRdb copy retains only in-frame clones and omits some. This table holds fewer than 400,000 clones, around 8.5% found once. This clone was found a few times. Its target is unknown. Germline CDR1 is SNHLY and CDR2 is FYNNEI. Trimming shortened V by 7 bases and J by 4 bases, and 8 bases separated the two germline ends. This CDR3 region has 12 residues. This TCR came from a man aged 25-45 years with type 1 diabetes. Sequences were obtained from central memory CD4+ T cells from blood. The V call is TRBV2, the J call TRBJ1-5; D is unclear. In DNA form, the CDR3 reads TGTGCCAGCACCGAAGGGAATCAGCCCCAGCATTTT. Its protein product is CASTEGNQPQHF.